This T cell receptor beta chain was profiled in a study of T cell changes during pregnancy in multiple sclerosis. The CDR3 contains 17 residues. Trimming pared 4 bases from V and 0 bases from J, leaving 17 bases between. CDR1 is SGHRS and CDR2 is YFSETQ in the germline V gene. TCRdb's copy holds only in-frame clones and misses some; the assay was immunoSEQ multiplex PCR. Among roughly 100,000 clones listed, about 89% were seen once. This rearrangement joins TRBV5-1 to TRBJ2-4; perhaps TRBD2 as D (5 bases). The specimen comprised peripheral blood, sampled before pregnancy. This receptor was taken from a female donor with multiple sclerosis, enrolled in a pregnancy study. The CDR3 here is CASSPSSLSLAKNIQYF. CDR3 nucleotide sequence: TGCGCCAGCAGCCCTAGCTCATTATCACTAGCCAAAAACATTCAGTACTTC.